One sample yielded the 27 T cell receptor beta chains listed below, sequenced in a study of T-cell reconstitution after alpha-beta-depleted transplantation in children. A library of TCRbeta sequences, prepared with unique molecular identifiers, was generated. Each CDR3 protein gets one entry after TCRdb re-called the PCR reads with MiXCR. The sample includes about 610,000 distinct CDR3 sequences, 8% to 11% seen only once; the top ten take less than 5%. This specimen was PBMCs from the stem cell graft donor, taken from the stem cell graft. Receptors originate from a human donor who donated a stem cell graft to a child with acute myeloid leukemia.

This clonotype was seen only a few times. The gene calls are TRBV5-1 and TRBJ1-2; perhaps TRBD1 as D (5 bases). V was trimmed by 3 bases and J by 8 bases, leaving 11 bases between them. The CDR3 spans 12 residues. In germline, CDR1 is SGHRS, CDR2 YFSETQ. The CDR3: CASSYDSKGYTF. The DNA for the CDR3 is TGCGCCAGCAGCTATGACAGTAAGGGCTACACCTTC. Full variable domain (remainder filled in from reference TRBV5-1 and TRBJ1-2): KAGVTQTPRYLIKTRGQQVTLSCSPISGHRSVSWYQQTPGQGLQFLFEYFSETQRNKGNFPGRFSGRQFSNSRSEMNVSTLELGDSALYLCASSYDSKGYTFGSGTRLTVV.

The chain is built from TRBV18 and TRBJ2-3; 7 bases fit TRBD1. Germline trimming cut 0 bases from V and 4 bases from J; bases unmatched to any gene: 10. The germline V gene has CDR1 KGHSH and CDR2 LQKENI. This CDR3 has 17 amino acids. Here the CDR3 reads CASSPPRQGPRADTQYF. In nucleotides, the CDR3 is TGTGCCAGCTCACCACCCCGACAGGGACCCAGAGCAGATACGCAGTATTTT.

DNA of the CDR3: TGCGCCAGCAGTTTACAGAGCCCGGGACAGGGTAGTTATGGCTACACCTTC. Its protein is CASSLQSPGQGSYGYTF. The chain joins TRBV5-1 to TRBJ1-2; TRBD1 matches 9 bases. Germline CDR1 and CDR2: SGHRS and YFSETQ. The CDR3 loop spans 17 amino acids. J lost 5 bases, V lost 5 bases, and 16 bases had no gene match. Full variable domain (outside the CDR3, taken from reference TRBV5-1 and TRBJ1-2): KAGVTQTPRYLIKTRGQQVTLSCSPISGHRSVSWYQQTPGQGLQFLFEYFSETQRNKGNFPGRFSGRQFSNSRSEMNVSTLELGDSALYLCASSLQSPGQGSYGYTFGSGTRLTVV.

This clonotype was found many times. The chain uses TRBV5-8 and TRBJ2-3; 7 nucleotides align to TRBD2. Trimming took 2 bases from V and 7 from J; bases not matched to a gene: 10. From germline, CDR1 is SGHTS and CDR2 YDEGEE. The CDR3 loop spans 15 amino acids. The CDR3 DNA follows: TGTGCCAGCAGCTTCGGGAGGTCCCTCCGGAATACGCAGTATTTT. This codes for CASSFGRSLRNTQYF.

This sequence joins TRBV24-1 and TRBJ2-3; D remains unclear. V lost 1 base and J lost 0, with 1 base in between. In germline, CDR1 is KGHDR, CDR2 SFDVKD. This CDR3 comprises 13 residues. Written as DNA, the CDR3 is TGTGCCACCAGTGATTTTAGCACAGATACGCAGTATTTT. This encodes CATSDFSTDTQYF.

In its sample, this clonotype was seen many times. The rearrangement links TRBV20-1 to TRBJ1-1; a possible D gene is TRBD1 (6 bases). This CDR3 contains 12 residues. V lost 5 bases and J lost 7, with 14 bases in between. CDR1 is DFQATT, CDR2 SNEGSKA, per germline (reference sequence). Here the CDR3 DNA reads TGCAGTGCTCCAGGACAGCTCAGTGAAGCTTTCTTT. As protein: CSAPGQLSEAFF.

The chain carries TRBV28 and TRBJ2-7; 8 nucleotides agree with TRBD2. Germline V CDR1 and CDR2: MDHEN, SYDVKM. V lost 6 bases to trimming and J lost 0 bases; unmatched junction nucleotides: 13. This CDR3 has 17 amino acids. The CDR3 nucleotides read TGTGCCAGCAGCTCGAGAGGCGGACTAGCTCCCTCCTACGAGCAGTACTTC. This sequence encodes CASSSRGGLAPSYEQYF.

Many counts were recorded for this clonotype. The CDR3 sequence is CASSFGPSYEQYF. In nucleotides, the CDR3 is TGTGCCAGCAGTTTCGGACCATCCTACGAGCAGTACTTC. The chain recombines TRBV27 with TRBJ2-7; D gene unclear. Germline-derived CDR1 and CDR2 are MNHEY and SMNVEV (reference sequence). CDR3 length equals 13 residues. With 3 bases removed from V and 1 base from J, the gap between germline ends came to 7 bases.

This clonotype was counted between two and nine times. The chain carries TRBV20-1 and TRBJ2-7; 8 positions match TRBD2. J gave up 5 bases and V 2 bases, and 11 bases lay outside the gene matches. CDR1 DFQATT and CDR2 SNEGSKA come from the germline V gene (reference sequence). This CDR3 comprises 15 residues. CDR3 residues: CSARNEAGDLNEQYF. Here the CDR3 DNA reads TGCAGTGCTAGAAATGAAGCGGGAGATCTCAACGAGCAGTACTTC.

This clonotype turned up a few times. V is TRBV19 and J is TRBJ2-5; 9 bases are shared with TRBD2. This CDR3 spans 16 amino acids. Per germline, CDR1 LNHDA and CDR2 SQIVND (reference sequence). The V segment lost 6 bases and the J segment 3 bases; nucleotides outside the gene matches: 11. The DNA for the CDR3 is TGTGCCAGTAGCTCGACTAGCGGAAGGTACGAAGAGACCCAGTACTTC. Translation gives CASSSTSGRYEETQYF. Complete variable domain (other parts from reference TRBV19 and TRBJ2-5): DGGITQSPKYLFRKEGQNVTLSCEQNLNHDAMYWYRQDPGQGLRLIYYSQIVNDFQKGDIAEGYSVSREKKESFPLTVTSAQKNPTAFYLCASSSTSGRYEETQYFGPGTRLLVL.

This clonotype was seen at least ten times. The rearrangement uses TRBV10-3 and TRBJ2-7, with TRBD1 matching 7 bases. The CDR3 length is 13 residues. CDR1 is ENHRY, CDR2 SYGVKD, per germline. V lost 4 bases, J lost 4 bases, and 4 bases stayed unmatched. The DNA for the CDR3 is TGTGCCATCAGTGCGAGGGGACAGTACGAGCAGTACTTC. Protein: CAISARGQYEQYF.

The chain has TRBV15 and TRBJ2-1; D unclear. The CDR3 has 18 amino acids. V dropped 0 bases and J dropped 1 base, with 16 bases sitting between them. Per germline, CDR1 LNHNV and CDR2 YYDKDF (reference sequence). CDR3 residues: CATSRDPASLGSYNEQFF. The DNA for the CDR3 is TGTGCCACCAGCAGAGATCCGGCCAGCCTTGGGTCCTACAATGAGCAGTTCTTC.

The chain links TRBV28 to TRBJ2-1; TRBD2 might be the D (6 bases). The germline V and J ends were trimmed by 4 bases and 9 bases, with 13 bases remaining between them. CDR1 and CDR2 (germline): MDHEN, SYDVKM. The CDR3 length is 13 residues. CDR3 nucleotides: TGTGCCAGCAGTTCTACTGGGAGGAGTGAGCAGTTCTTC. Translating gives CASSSTGRSEQFF.

This clonotype occurred many times. The J gene is TRBJ2-3, the V gene TRBV29-1, with TRBD2 matching over 9 bases. Trimming took 3 bases from V and 4 from J; bases not matched to a gene: 8. The CDR3 has 15 amino acids. Germline V lookup: CDR1 SQVTM, CDR2 ANQGSEA. CDR3 sequence (DNA): TGCAGCGTTGACCCGACTAGCGGAGGGGCAGATACGCAGTATTTT. Protein: CSVDPTSGGADTQYF.

The chain carries TRBV18 and TRBJ2-1; D may match TRBD1 or TRBD2 (5 bases each). Germline V lookup: CDR1 KGHSH, CDR2 LQKENI. The CDR3 has 17 amino acids. Deletions cut 4 bases from V and 6 bases from J, with 22 bases between. CDR3 amino acids: CASSQNRPGAAGNEQFF. The CDR3 nucleotides are TGTGCCAGCTCACAAAACAGGCCCGGGGCGGCGGGCAATGAGCAGTTCTTC.

The gene calls are TRBV5-5 and TRBJ2-1; tentatively, D is TRBD2 (6 bases). The CDR3 spans 14 residues. Trimming took off 2 bases at V and 7 bases at J, with 13 bases between the two ends. CDR1 is SGHKS, CDR2 YYEKEE, per germline (reference sequence). The chain's CDR3 is CASSFGNGGNEQFF. DNA for the CDR3: TGTGCCAGCAGCTTCGGGAACGGGGGAAATGAGCAGTTCTTC.

This clonotype was counted between two and nine times. The V gene is TRBV7-9, the J gene TRBJ2-1; D may be TRBD2 (6 bases). Per germline, CDR1 SEHNR and CDR2 FQNEAQ (reference sequence). The CDR3 contains 16 residues. Trimming took off 5 bases at V and 0 bases at J, with 14 bases between the two ends. The CDR3 DNA reads TGTGCCAGCAGCGCATTTAGCGGCCGCTCCTACAATGAGCAGTTCTTC. Its translation is CASSAFSGRSYNEQFF.

Note on this clonotype: At one end the junction does not follow the germline gene, possibly because of a read error. The chain combines TRBV7-2 with TRBJ2-1; D not certain. The CDR3 totals 12 residues. Germline values: CDR1 SGHTA, CDR2 FQGNSA. CDR3 sequence reads: CASSLAFRERFF. The DNA of the CDR3 is TGTGCCAGCAGCTTAGCTTTCCGTGAGCGGTTCTTC.

This clonotype was counted many times. The V gene is TRBV5-1, the J gene TRBJ2-1; the match to TRBD2 covers 9 bases. CDR3 length: 15 residues. Trimming removed 0 bases from V and 5 bases from J; junction bases left unmatched: 3. Germline lookup yields CDR1 SGHRS and CDR2 YFSETQ. This chain's CDR3 is CASSLVAGANNEQFF. The CDR3 coding sequence is TGCGCCAGCAGCTTGGTAGCGGGAGCTAACAATGAGCAGTTCTTC.

This clonotype was seen at least ten times. The chain joins TRBV20-1 to TRBJ2-7, with D possibly being TRBD1 (6 bases). This CDR3 spans 14 amino acids. V lost 3 bases, J lost 1 base, and 13 bases lay in between. Germline-derived CDR1 and CDR2 are DFQATT and SNEGSKA (reference sequence). The CDR3 bases are TGCAGTGCTAGCCTACAGGGTAAATCCTACGAGCAGTACTTC. This translates into CSASLQGKSYEQYF.

This clonotype was counted a few times. The gene calls are TRBV4-3 and TRBJ1-1; 7 nucleotides agree with TRBD1. CDR1 is LGHNA and CDR2 is YSLEER in the germline V gene. The CDR3 length is 15 residues. V shed 4 bases, J shed 1 base, and the junction held 6 bases outside the gene matches. In nucleotides, the CDR3 is TGCGCCAGCAGCCTATGGACAGGTGGGAACACTGAAGCTTTCTTT. Translating gives CASSLWTGGNTEAFF.

This clonotype was counted many times. The chain uses TRBV7-2 and TRBJ2-1; 10 bases map to TRBD1. From germline, CDR1 is SGHTA and CDR2 FQGNSA. V dropped 7 bases and J dropped 9; count of bases not matched to a gene: 6. This CDR3 spans 13 amino acids. The CDR3: CASTLDRGGEQFF. The CDR3 DNA sequence: TGTGCCAGCACCCTGGACAGGGGGGGTGAGCAGTTCTTC.

This clonotype turned up a few times. The gene calls are TRBV29-1 and TRBJ1-5; 11 nucleotides match TRBD1. CDR3 length: 13 amino acids. Germline CDR1 SQVTM, CDR2 ANQGSEA. Germline trimming cut 7 bases from V and 5 bases from J; bases unmatched to any gene: 4. The DNA of the CDR3 is TGCAGCGCCGGACAGGGGGCGGATCAGCCCCAGCATTTT. Translation gives CSAGQGADQPQHF.

This clonotype appeared many times. V usage is TRBV27 and J usage is TRBJ2-1, with D unresolved. Germline CDR1 and CDR2: MNHEY and SMNVEV (reference sequence). This CDR3 comprises 12 residues. Trimming took 3 bases from V and 10 from J, leaving 10 bases between them. This CDR3 reads CASSLPIGEQFF. In DNA, the CDR3 is TGTGCCAGCAGTTTGCCCATAGGGGAGCAGTTCTTC.

This clonotype was counted between two and nine times. The V gene is TRBV30, the J gene TRBJ2-5, with TRBD1 matching over 7 bases. J gave up 6 bases and V 0 bases, and 10 bases lay outside the gene matches. The germline gives CDR1 GTSNPN, CDR2 SVGIG (reference sequence). This CDR3 contains 15 residues. The CDR3 protein is CAWSVRKGGIKTQYF. CDR3 in DNA: TGTGCCTGGAGTGTACGGAAAGGGGGCATAAAGACCCAGTACTTC.

This chain joins TRBV29-1 and TRBJ1-2; no definite D call. CDR1 and CDR2 from the germline V gene are SQVTM and ANQGSEA. V was clipped by 5 bases and J by 4 bases, with 17 bases between them. The CDR3 consists of 14 residues. The CDR3 loop is CSVFNEERIYGYTF. DNA for the CDR3: TGCAGCGTTTTTAACGAGGAGAGGATCTATGGCTACACCTTC.

This clonotype was found many times. J is TRBJ2-3 and V is TRBV4-3, with 7 bases that match TRBD2. V shed 0 bases and J 0 bases; nucleotides not matched to a gene: 15. Germline V CDR1 and CDR2: LGHNA, YSLEER. There are 20 residues in the CDR3. Here the CDR3 reads CASSQDSGFGGSFSTDTQYF. The CDR3 nucleotides are TGCGCCAGCAGCCAAGATAGCGGTTTTGGCGGGAGTTTCAGCACAGATACGCAGTATTTT.